This T cell receptor (beta chain) was captured in a study of cytomegalovirus exposure and HLA in healthy donors. This PCR relied on a set of 60 Vbeta primers and 13 Jbeta primers. TCRdb's copy holds only in-frame clones and misses some; the assay was immunoSEQ multiplex PCR. Of fewer than 75,000 clones in the sample, around 85% were seen once. Trimming took 0 bases from V and 5 from J; bases not matched to a gene: 5. The CDR3 is 16 amino acids. Germline values: CDR1 LGHNA, CDR2 YSLEER. The sequenced material came from PBMCs. V usage is TRBV4-3 and J usage is TRBJ1-5; 9 nucleotides match TRBD1. The sequence was obtained from a woman aged 25-40 years in good health and CMV-seronegative. The CDR3, as DNA: TGCGCCAGCAGCCAAGATTGGGGACAGGGTCATCAGCCCCAGCATTTT. This sequence encodes CASSQDWGQGHQPQHF.